Sequencing of this TCR beta chain was carried out in a study of blood T cell repertoires in COVID-19. Turning to the study itself: Both acute and convalescent COVID-19 samples were obtained from the United States, Italy and Spain.

Original methodology: Amplification of reference gene primers provided the estimated nucleated cell counts. Libraries were prepared by immunoSEQ multiplex PCR; TCRdb keeps only in-frame clonotypes and omits some of them. V and J calls and clone size are copied from that table; D and trimming were computed from the DNA. The sample contains a few hundred thousand clones, around 87% of which appear only once. The CDR3 totals 18 residues. V gave up 3 bases and J gave up 1 base; unmatched junction bases: 8. Germline CDR1 reads KGHSH; CDR2 reads LQKENI. The TCR was taken from a woman aged 25 to 45 with COVID-19, enrolled during active disease. The chain uses TRBV18 and TRBJ2-1; 11 nucleotides match TRBD2. Sequencing was done on a sample of peripheral blood. The CDR3 nucleotides are TGTGCCAGCTCACCTACTAGCGGGAGCGGTATGTCCTACAATGAGCAGTTCTTC. Translated: CASSPTSGSGMSYNEQFF.